The present T cell receptor beta chain was sequenced within a study of regulatory T cells in long-lasting Graves disease (dated by TCRdb to the early 2020s). As for the study more broadly: Antithyroid drugs had been taken for less than 3 months by newly diagnosed Graves' disease patients. Peripheral blood TCR sequencing and RNA sequencing compared persistent Graves' disease patients with newly diagnosed Graves' disease patients. The study was registered as a clinical trial and conducted in China. A total of 33 samples were covered by TCR sequencing, comprising around 13 persistent and around 20 newly diagnosed Graves' disease patients. Summary of the overall study and its limitations: A larger number of public clonotypes was shared among persistent patients (approximately 2,600) than among newly diagnosed patients (over 850). The authors acknowledged the small sample size as a limitation that may reduce accuracy. Only the TCR beta chain was sequenced and analyzed. Only peripheral blood was studied, because thyroid tissue, the primary lesion, was inaccessible. TRBV28, TRBJ1-2 and TRBJ2-5 were preferentially used in persistent disease, while TRBV20-1 and TRBJ2-1 were favored in newly diagnosed disease. Compared with newly diagnosed patients, persistent Graves' disease patients had lower TCR Shannon entropy and fewer highly expanded clones, which suggests clonal expansion.

The sample holds many counts of this clonotype. Its binding antigen is unknown. No base-level quality is on record; no much larger clone is a single base apart. The label giving this sample's time point can be read as: newly diagnosed GD, antithyroid drugs for less than 3 months. For both TCR sequencing and RNA sequencing, RNA was extracted from PBMCs using TRIzol. The diagnosis of Graves' disease followed American Thyroid Association guidelines. Recruitment of patients was carried out at an endocrinology department in Xi'an, China. Each patient gave 8.5 to 9.5 milliliters of peripheral blood, collected in an EDTA anticoagulant tube. Ficoll Paque Plus density gradient separation was used to isolate PBMCs, and no further T cell sorting was done. RNA quality was checked with an Agilent 2100 Bioanalyzer and agarose gel, and concentration with a NanoDrop 2000. The receptor library was made with multiplex PCR. The sequencing machine was an Illumina HiSeq 4000. iRepertoire HTBI primers and Arm-PCR amplification of CDR3 regions were used to construct TCR beta libraries. Gel purification was performed on PCR products prior to sequencing. The paper's processing steps were these. Across samples, about 64 TRBV and 13 to 15 TRBJ segments were identified and used for gene usage analysis of CDR3 amino acid clonotypes. Filtered high-quality paired reads were merged into contigs using COPE and FqMerger. BLAST was used to align contigs to IMGT TRBV, TRBD and TRBJ reference genes, with CDR3 defined following IMGT. Highly expanded clones were defined as clonotypes with a frequency above 0.1%. Shannon entropy was used to measure repertoire diversity, and the Gini coefficient was used to measure V-J evenness. A clonotype was considered public if more than one individual shared it. TCRdb reworked the public reads: Q25 trimming with fastp, MiXCR clone assembly, productive beta chains retained. Rows with a matching CDR3 protein are joined into one entry that keeps the most common DNA and genes. TCRdb's processing, not the study's, gives the V and J calls here. This sample has some 410,000 distinct CDR3 sequences in its table, and roughly 15% of those were observed once. In total, the top ten clones hold over 8.5% of the sample.

Sequences MDHEN (CDR1) and SYDVKM (CDR2) are obtained from the germline V gene. The V end loses 6 bases and the J end loses 0 bases, and a stretch of 17 bases separates them. From the cysteine up to the phenylalanine, the CDR3 has a length of 16 residues. Of all the DNA, just the CDR3 is kept, 48 bases in frame from base 1. These records were also assigned to another study, of T cells in Graves' hyperthyroidism and ophthalmopathy. As the second study states: A patient counted as having stable Graves' hyperthyroidism if no progression to ophthalmopathy occurred over 18 months of follow-up. Hyperthyroidism patients were newly diagnosed, with disease duration under 2 months, and aged 18 to 65 years. The study excluded patients with uncontrolled infections, other autoimmune diseases, pregnancy or lactation. Diagnoses were based on clinical symptoms, serum thyroxine and TRAb, thyroid ultrasound and orbital computed tomography. The TCR CDR3 was subjected to a first round of RT-PCR using the HTBI primer set and the Qiagen OneStep RT-PCR kit. Blood samples also contained most of the expanded thyroid clonotypes (frequency above 0.001), which suggests that blood repertoires may reflect thyroid immune responses. Ophthalmopathy was separated from stable hyperthyroidism by a 13 V-J signature model, with approximately 89% sensitivity and approximately 84% specificity obtained in cross-validation and 80%/75% obtained in testing. In validation, the model predicted progression to ophthalmopathy a median of roughly 6.5 months before onset, with about 67% sensitivity and 72.22% specificity. To identify TCR V-J signatures that set the groups apart, the researchers used a discovery cohort of approximately 98 patients, made up of 40 to 45 with Graves' ophthalmopathy and about 59 with stable Graves' hyperthyroidism. Prospective prediction of ophthalmopathy was tested in an independent validation cohort consisting of some 20 hyperthyroidism patients and approximately 16 patients who later progressed to ophthalmopathy. The 95 to 100 discovery patients were divided at random into training and test sets in a 7:3 ratio. Thyroid tissue and blood T-cell repertoires from about six Graves' hyperthyroidism patients were also compared in the study. After sampling, hyperthyroidism patients received methimazole starting at 30 mg daily, and ophthalmopathy patients received high-dose intravenous methylprednisolone. Libraries were constructed in a second round of multiplex PCR, after which size selection and purification were performed. Libraries were sequenced paired-end with 100 bp reads on an Illumina HiSeq2000. SOAPnuke was used to process the raw data, removing reads that contained adapters or uncalled bases, had a mean Phred below 15, or lacked an exact match to the constant primer or identifier. COPE v1.2.5 was used to merge high-quality paired reads, and clonotypes were defined as unique nucleotide sequences. MiTCR v1.1 was used to align clonotypes to the IMGT TRBV, TRBD and TRBJ reference segments. Only V-J combinations with frequency above 0.0001, covering approximately 99% of repertoires, were analysed. The TCS score was defined as F50 (clonal expansion) divided by E x V (chaos), with BLOSUM62-based TCRdist calculated between CDR3 peptides within each V-J. Welch's t-statistics and random forest reduced fewer than 550 V-J features to roughly 13, which were used in a naive Bayes classifier (R e1071). No statistical method was used to fix the sample size in advance, and group allocation was not hidden from the investigators. According to the paper, TCR Vbeta CDR3 sequencing was carried out on 135 peripheral blood samples, which came from about 45 ophthalmopathy, around 74 hyperthyroidism and roughly 17 progressor patients.

This chain joins TRBV28 to TRBJ1-2; TRBD1 could be the D gene, as 6 bases match. This TCR came from a woman aged 30 to 39 with Graves disease. Donor details come from another sample of the same person, matched by shared clones. Sequencing was performed on peripheral blood mononuclear cells (PBMCs), taken at new diagnosis, from a patient treated with antithyroid drugs. The CDR3 reads CASRTKRDIPNYGYTF. In nucleotide form, the sequence is TGTGCCAGCAGAACCAAACGGGACATTCCTAACTATGGCTACACCTTC.